These T cell receptor beta chains were read from a single sample in a study of blood T cell repertoires in COVID-19. Clones were read by immunoSEQ multiplex PCR, and TCRdb kept only the in-frame ones, dropping some. The sample consists of 200,000 or so clones, about nine tenths of them appearing once. Material for sequencing was peripheral blood. The source is a woman aged 55-75 years with acute or convalescent COVID-19. CDR3s include the opening cysteine and the closing phenylalanine or tryptophan. A D gene is named only where the DNA matches it firmly. The size of a clone is reported for some rows only, either as once, few or many, or as a class for expanded clones.

v_call	clone_size	d_call	j_call	cdr3_nt	cdr3_aa
TRBV6-5	-	TRBD1	TRBJ2-7	TGTGCCAGCAGATCCCCTAGGACAGGGGTTTACGAGCAGTACTTC	CASRSPRTGVYEQYF
TRBV27	-	TRBD1	TRBJ2-1	TGTGCCAGCAGTTCACAGGGGCCTCTTTACAATGAGCAGTTCTTC	CASSSQGPLYNEQFF
TRBV5-8	-	-	TRBJ1-5	TGTGCCAGCAGCTTGGACAGGGAACAGCCCCAGCATTTT	CASSLDREQPQHF
TRBV4-2	-	-	TRBJ1-2	TGTGCCAGCAGCCAAGAAGTCCAACTCGGTAACTATGGCTACACCTTC	CASSQEVQLGNYGYTF
TRBV28	-	TRBD2	TRBJ2-1	TGTGCCAGCAGTTATCCGGGACTAGGCAATGAGCAGTTCTTC	CASSYPGLGNEQFF
TRBV27	-	TRBD1	TRBJ1-2	TGTGCCAGCAGTGCACAGGGGTTTGGTGGTGGCTACACCTTC	CASSAQGFGGGYTF
TRBV5-1	-	TRBD1	TRBJ2-1	TGCGCCAGCAGCTTCGGGGACAGGGATCGCAATGAGCAGTTCTTC	CASSFGDRDRNEQFF
TRBV24-1	-	-	TRBJ2-3	TGTGCCACCAGTGATCCTACTGGAGCAGCTAGCACAGATACGCAGTATTTT	CATSDPTGAASTDTQYF
TRBV4-1	-	TRBD1	TRBJ1-1	TGCGCCAGCAGCCAAGGATTCAGGGGGCGGACGAACACTGAAGCTTTCTTT	CASSQGFRGRTNTEAFF
TRBV7-3	-	TRBD2	TRBJ2-1	TGTGCCAGCAGCTTAGGACTAGCGGGATCAGCTGAGCAGTTCTTC	CASSLGLAGSAEQFF
TRBV7-6	-	-	TRBJ2-7	TGTGCCAGCAGCTTAGTTCCAGGGGCCTACGAGCAGTACTTC	CASSLVPGAYEQYF
TRBV5-4	few	-	TRBJ2-7	TGTGCCAGCAGCTTAGTGGGGGCTAACTCCTACGAGCAGTACTTC	CASSLVGANSYEQYF
TRBV5-8	-	-	TRBJ1-6	TGTGCCAGCAGCTTCCCCCGGGAGCATTATAATTCACCCCTCCACTTT	CASSFPREHYNSPLHF
TRBV4-3	-	TRBD1	TRBJ2-7	TGCGCCAGCAGCCGACGGGACAGCTCCTACGAGCAGTACTTC	CASSRRDSSYEQYF
TRBV12-3/TRBV12-4	-	-	TRBJ1-1	TGTGCCAGCAACGGAGGGGAGGCCGAAGCTTTCTTT	CASNGGEAEAFF
TRBV18	-	-	TRBJ1-4	TGTGCCAGCTCACCACCGCTATATGAGAATGAAAAACTGTTTTTT	CASSPPLYENEKLFF
TRBV19	-	-	TRBJ1-4	TGTGCCAGTAGTATAAATAAGTTACAGCCGGAAAAACTGTTTTTT	CASSINKLQPEKLFF
TRBV6-1	-	-	TRBJ1-4	TGTGCCAGCAGTGAACTAAGGGGGAGTGAAAAACTGTTTTTT	CASSELRGSEKLFF
TRBV7-7	-	-	TRBJ1-1	TGTGCTAGCAGCTTACGACCGGACAGCGAAGCTTTCTTT	CASSLRPDSEAFF
TRBV7-9	-	-	TRBJ1-3	TGTGCCAGCAGCTTACCTGGGGCTCCTGGAAACACCATATATTTT	CASSLPGAPGNTIYF
TRBV6-5	-	TRBD1	TRBJ2-7	TGTGCCAGCAAAAATCAGGGGGCCTTCTACGAGCAGTACTTC	CASKNQGAFYEQYF
TRBV5-1	-	-	TRBJ1-1	TGCGCCAGCAGCTTGGGAATAGGAGGCCGGGCTGAAGCTTTCTTT	CASSLGIGGRAEAFF
TRBV6-5	-	-	TRBJ1-2	TGTGCCAGCAGTTACGGAGACGTAAAGGGCTACACCTTC	CASSYGDVKGYTF
TRBV30	-	TRBD1	TRBJ1-2	TGTGCCTGGAGTGTGGCTTCAGGGGGTGGCTACACCTTC	CAWSVASGGGYTF
TRBV9	-	TRBD1	TRBJ2-4	TGTGCCAGCAGCGCCTCCGGGACAGGGGGCAAGAGATCGGAGGAAAACATTCAGTACTTC	CASSASGTGGKRSEENIQYF
TRBV5-5	once	-	TRBJ1-2	TGTGCCAGCAGCATCCCCCCGACAACAACTAACTATGGCTACACCTTC	CASSIPPTTTNYGYTF
TRBV30	-	TRBD1	TRBJ1-5	TGTGCCTGGAGTGGCGGGACAGGGTACAATCAGCCCCAGCATTTT	CAWSGGTGYNQPQHF
TRBV5-5	-	-	TRBJ1-2	TGTGCCAGCAGCGCCGATACTACCCTACATGGCTACACCTTC	CASSADTTLHGYTF
TRBV5-1	-	-	TRBJ1-2	TGCGCCAGCCGGGAGACAGCTAACTATGGCTACACCTTC	CASRETANYGYTF
TRBV7-6	once	TRBD2	TRBJ2-7	TGTGCCAGCAGCCCGCGGGGGGGCCCCCGATACGAGCAGTACTTC	CASSPRGGPRYEQYF
TRBV19	-	TRBD1	TRBJ1-5	TGTGCCAGTAGTATCCTCGGACAGGGCTCCAATCAGCCCCAGCATTTT	CASSILGQGSNQPQHF
TRBV6-6	-	TRBD1	TRBJ1-2	TGTGCCAGCACCCTAGGCGGACAGGCCAAGATCTATGGCTACACCTTC	CASTLGGQAKIYGYTF
TRBV7-9	-	-	TRBJ1-1	TGTGCCAGCAGCCGGGAGGGGGATGAAGCTTTCTTT	CASSREGDEAFF